This TCR beta chain was documented in a study of blood T cell repertoires in COVID-19. For the study at large: T cells, B-cell-depleted T cells, or PBMCs supplied cDNA or gDNA.

Data came from immunoSEQ multiplex PCR; TCRdb stores just in-frame clones and leaves some out. Altogether 100,000 to 150,000 clones are present, approximately 90% being singletons, with the ten largest covering roughly 4%. The clonotype originates from a man aged 60 to 69 with COVID-19, enrolled during active disease. Sequenced material: peripheral blood.

For the CDR3, the DNA is TGCGCCAGCAGCTTGGAAACAGGCACAACCTCCACTGAAGCTTTCTTT. It specifies CASSLETGTTSTEAFF. This chain uses TRBV5-1 with TRBJ1-1; D possibly corresponds to TRBD1 (5 bases). Per germline, CDR1 SGHRS and CDR2 YFSETQ. The CDR3 runs to 16 residues. V was pared by 0 bases and J by 4 bases, with 16 bases between.